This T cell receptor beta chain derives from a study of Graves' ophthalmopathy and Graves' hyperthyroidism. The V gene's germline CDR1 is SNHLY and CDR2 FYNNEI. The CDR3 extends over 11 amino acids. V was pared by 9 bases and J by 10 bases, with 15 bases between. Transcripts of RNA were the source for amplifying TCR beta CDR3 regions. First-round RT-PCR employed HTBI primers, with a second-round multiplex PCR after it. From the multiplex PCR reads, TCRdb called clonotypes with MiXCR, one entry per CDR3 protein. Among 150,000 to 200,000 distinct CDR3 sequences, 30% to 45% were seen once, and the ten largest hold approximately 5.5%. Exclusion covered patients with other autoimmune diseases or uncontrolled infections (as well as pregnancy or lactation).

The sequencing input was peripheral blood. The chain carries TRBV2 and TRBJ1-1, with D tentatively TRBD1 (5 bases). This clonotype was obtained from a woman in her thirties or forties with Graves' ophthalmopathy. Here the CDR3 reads CASLGRWGAFF. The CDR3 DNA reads TGTGCCAGTTTGGGACGGTGGGGAGCTTTCTTT.